The clone carrying this T cell receptor beta chain has just a few counts. The antigen remains unidentified. These data are taken from a study of blood T cells in healthy people across ages. Trimming took off 0 bases at V and 2 bases at J, with 13 bases between the two ends. Germline values: CDR1 SGDLS, CDR2 YYNGEE. CDR3 length: 16 amino acids. Combining a sample-barcoded 5' primer with a J-beta primer mix, a second PCR ran for about 6 to 12 cycles. Every single cDNA molecule received a tag from a template-switch adaptor with 12 random nucleotides. Via MiXCR, TCRdb re-called the 5' RACE reads, giving one row per CDR3 protein. The sample contains about 1.1 million distinct CDR3 sequences, roughly two fifths of which appear only once. Researchers collected around 11 milliliters of peripheral blood from every single donor. Study findings and constraints: Possibly confounding the expanded clonotype changes was the fact that donor CMV status was unknown.

The sequenced material came from blood. The clonotype was recovered from a man aged 18 to 30 in good health. This chain joins TRBV9 and TRBJ2-3; no definite D call. CDR3 nucleotide sequence: TGTGCCAGCAGCGTAGGGTCCAGTAGCCTCACAGATACGCAGTATTTT. As protein: CASSVGSSSLTDTQYF. The complete variable domain, with remaining parts taken from reference TRBV9 and TRBJ2-3, reads DSGVTQTPKHLITATGQRVTLRCSPRSGDLSVYWYQQSLDQGLQFLIQYYNGEERAKGNILERFSAQQFPDLHSELNLSSLELGDSALYFCASSVGSSSLTDTQYFGPGTRLTVL.